This is a list of T cell receptor beta chains from one sample in a study of cytomegalovirus exposure and HLA in healthy donors. The method was immunoSEQ multiplex PCR; TCRdb's version includes in-frame clones alone and lacks a portion of them. The profile shows 150,000 to 200,000 clones, more than 75% of them singletons. The sample was PBMCs. The receptors shown here come from a male donor in good health and CMV-seropositive. CDR3s include the opening cysteine and the closing phenylalanine or tryptophan. Each record gives: D gene, V gene, J gene, clone size, CDR3 protein, CDR3 DNA. The D gene is left open where the match is weak. Clone sizes are given selectively: once, few, many, or a class where the clone is expanded.

d_gene: .
v_gene: TRBV7-9
j_gene: TRBJ2-7
abundance: .
CDR3aa: CASSARGLGVGDEQYF
CDR3nt: TGTGCCAGCAGCGCCCGGGGGTTAGGAGTGGGTGACGAGCAGTACTTC

d_gene: .
v_gene: TRBV5-1
j_gene: TRBJ1-4
abundance: .
CDR3aa: CASSLGLTEPNEKLFF
CDR3nt: TGCGCCAGCAGCTTGGGGCTGACGGAGCCTAATGAAAAACTGTTTTTT

d_gene: .
v_gene: TRBV4-1
j_gene: TRBJ2-2
abundance: .
CDR3aa: CASSPIKTGELFF
CDR3nt: TGCGCCAGCAGCCCTATAAAGACCGGGGAGCTGTTTTTT

d_gene: .
v_gene: TRBV28
j_gene: TRBJ2-3
abundance: .
CDR3aa: CASTHRASDTQYF
CDR3nt: TGTGCCAGCACCCACCGAGCATCAGATACGCAGTATTTT

d_gene: .
v_gene: TRBV27
j_gene: TRBJ2-7
abundance: .
CDR3aa: CASSSRTTTRDPYKQYF
CDR3nt: TGTGCCAGCAGTTCAAGGACGACTACGCGGGACCCCTACAAGCAGTACTTC

d_gene: .
v_gene: TRBV19
j_gene: TRBJ2-7
abundance: .
CDR3aa: CASSIGAPGEQYF
CDR3nt: TGTGCCAGTAGTATCGGCGCACCGGGCGAGCAGTACTTC

d_gene: .
v_gene: TRBV6-6
j_gene: TRBJ2-2
abundance: .
CDR3aa: CASKRGGELFF
CDR3nt: TGTGCCAGCAAACGGGGCGGGGAGCTGTTTTTT

d_gene: TRBD2
v_gene: TRBV4-2
j_gene: TRBJ2-3
abundance: .
CDR3aa: CASSQRASGTSTDTQYF
CDR3nt: TGTGCCAGCAGCCAAAGAGCTAGCGGGACTAGCACAGATACGCAGTATTTT

d_gene: TRBD1
v_gene: TRBV7-2
j_gene: TRBJ2-3
abundance: .
CDR3aa: CASSRQGTTATDTQYF
CDR3nt: TGTGCCAGCAGCAGACAGGGGACGACAGCCACAGATACGCAGTATTTT

d_gene: .
v_gene: TRBV6-5
j_gene: TRBJ2-7
abundance: .
CDR3aa: CASSYEGGSYEQYF
CDR3nt: TGTGCCAGCAGTTACGAAGGCGGTTCCTACGAGCAGTACTTC

d_gene: TRBD2
v_gene: TRBV5-4
j_gene: TRBJ2-7
abundance: .
CDR3aa: CASSSGLAEYEQYF
CDR3nt: TGTGCCAGCAGCTCGGGACTAGCGGAATACGAGCAGTACTTC

d_gene: TRBD1
v_gene: TRBV5-4
j_gene: TRBJ1-4
abundance: .
CDR3aa: CASSADRGQTTNEKLFF
CDR3nt: TGTGCCAGCAGCGCGGACAGGGGGCAGACAACTAATGAAAAACTGTTTTTT

d_gene: .
v_gene: TRBV5-1
j_gene: TRBJ2-6
abundance: .
CDR3aa: CASSVGGTSSGANVLTF
CDR3nt: TGCGCCAGCAGCGTCGGGGGAACTAGCTCTGGGGCCAACGTCCTGACTTTC

d_gene: .
v_gene: TRBV27
j_gene: TRBJ2-1
abundance: .
CDR3aa: CASSRPDSYNEQFF
CDR3nt: TGTGCCAGCAGCCGACCCGACTCGTACAATGAGCAGTTCTTC

d_gene: TRBD1
v_gene: TRBV28
j_gene: TRBJ1-2
abundance: once
CDR3aa: CASSWSAQGYYGYTF
CDR3nt: TGTGCCAGCAGTTGGTCAGCACAGGGGTACTATGGCTACACCTTC

d_gene: TRBD1
v_gene: TRBV10-3
j_gene: TRBJ1-6
abundance: .
CDR3aa: CAISEMGQGSNSPLHF
CDR3nt: TGTGCCATCAGTGAAATGGGACAGGGGTCGAATTCACCCCTCCACTTT

d_gene: .
v_gene: TRBV30
j_gene: TRBJ1-3
abundance: .
CDR3aa: CAWASLWSGNTIYF
CDR3nt: TGTGCCTGGGCGTCCTTATGGTCTGGAAACACCATATATTTT

d_gene: .
v_gene: TRBV4-3
j_gene: TRBJ2-1
abundance: .
CDR3aa: CASSQAEGGILNEQFF
CDR3nt: TGCGCCAGCAGCCAAGCGGAGGGTGGAATTCTCAATGAGCAGTTCTTC

d_gene: .
v_gene: TRBV28
j_gene: TRBJ2-7
abundance: once
CDR3aa: CASSTPGHSLSYEQYF
CDR3nt: TGTGCCAGCAGTACCCCAGGTCACAGTCTAAGCTACGAGCAGTACTTC

d_gene: .
v_gene: TRBV6-5
j_gene: TRBJ2-1
abundance: .
CDR3aa: CASSSFGGNEQFF
CDR3nt: TGTGCCAGCAGTTCGTTCGGGGGTAATGAGCAGTTCTTC

d_gene: .
v_gene: TRBV13
j_gene: TRBJ1-2
abundance: .
CDR3aa: CASSLGGRGRYGYTF
CDR3nt: TGTGCCAGCAGCTTAGGGGGCAGGGGAAGGTATGGCTACACCTTC

d_gene: .
v_gene: TRBV7-9
j_gene: TRBJ1-2
abundance: .
CDR3aa: CSSSLDNSFNYGYTF
CDR3nt: TGTTCCAGCAGCTTGGACAATAGCTTTAACTATGGCTACACCTTC

d_gene: TRBD2
v_gene: TRBV7-2
j_gene: TRBJ2-7
abundance: .
CDR3aa: CASSLAGGSHEQYF
CDR3nt: TGTGCCAGCAGCCTAGCGGGAGGGTCCCACGAGCAGTACTTC